A selection of T cell receptor beta chains follows, all from one sample in a study of shared clonotypes between healthy human individuals. Assay: immunoSEQ multiplex PCR; the TCRdb copy retains only in-frame clones and omits some. The repertoire holds roughly 1,000,000 clones, with 75% to 80% as singletons. Sequencing input: memory CD4+ T cells from PBMCs. The source is a young man in good health. Some clones in this sample may be carry-over from other donors' samples. Both conserved end residues are part of each CDR3. The D gene is left open where the match is weak. Size values are once, few and many counts, or a class for expanded clones, and some rows have none.

j_gene: TRBJ2-7
abundance: NA
d_gene: NA
v_gene: TRBV2
CDR3aa: CASTLTDSSYEQYF
CDR3nt: TGTGCCAGCACCCTGACGGATAGCTCCTACGAGCAGTACTTC

j_gene: TRBJ2-7
abundance: NA
d_gene: TRBD1
v_gene: TRBV19
CDR3aa: CASSSHRPGTAFSYEQYF
CDR3nt: TGTGCCAGTAGTTCCCACCGTCCAGGGACAGCCTTCTCCTACGAGCAGTACTTC

j_gene: TRBJ2-2
abundance: NA
d_gene: TRBD2
v_gene: TRBV5-6
CDR3aa: CASSLNPSGRTGELFF
CDR3nt: TGTGCCAGCAGCTTGAACCCTAGCGGGAGAACCGGGGAGCTGTTTTTT

j_gene: TRBJ2-1
abundance: NA
d_gene: NA
v_gene: TRBV28
CDR3aa: CASSFSPSSSYNEQFF
CDR3nt: TGTGCCAGCAGTTTCTCCCCTTCAAGCTCCTACAATGAGCAGTTCTTC

j_gene: TRBJ1-2
abundance: NA
d_gene: NA
v_gene: TRBV7-8
CDR3aa: CASSLIVRGKEGYTF
CDR3nt: TGTGCCAGCAGCTTAATCGTAAGAGGGAAGGAGGGCTACACCTTC

j_gene: TRBJ1-1
abundance: NA
d_gene: TRBD1
v_gene: TRBV7-8
CDR3aa: CASSLNRGRTNTEAFF
CDR3nt: TGTGCCAGCAGCCTCAACAGGGGGCGGACGAACACTGAAGCTTTCTTT

j_gene: TRBJ2-3
abundance: NA
d_gene: NA
v_gene: TRBV9
CDR3aa: CASSVSPWGPDTQYF
CDR3nt: TGTGCCAGCAGCGTAAGCCCATGGGGCCCGGATACGCAGTATTTT

j_gene: TRBJ2-6
abundance: NA
d_gene: NA
v_gene: TRBV14
CDR3aa: CASSQNSGANVLTF
CDR3nt: TGTGCCAGCAGCCAGAACTCTGGGGCCAACGTCCTGACTTTC

j_gene: TRBJ2-7
abundance: NA
d_gene: NA
v_gene: TRBV7-3
CDR3aa: CASSLKSQGDYEQYF
CDR3nt: TGTGCCAGCAGCTTAAAGTCACAGGGTGACTACGAGCAGTACTTC

j_gene: TRBJ2-2
abundance: NA
d_gene: NA
v_gene: TRBV29-1
CDR3aa: CSVEDISNTGELFF
CDR3nt: TGCAGCGTTGAGGACATATCGAACACCGGGGAGCTGTTTTTT

j_gene: TRBJ2-5
abundance: NA
d_gene: NA
v_gene: TRBV5-1
CDR3aa: CASSPGGAEETQYF
CDR3nt: TGCGCCAGCAGCCCAGGGGGGGCTGAGGAGACCCAGTACTTC

j_gene: TRBJ1-5
abundance: many
d_gene: NA
v_gene: TRBV2
CDR3aa: CASSEGQNYQPQHF
CDR3nt: TGTGCCAGCAGTGAAGGACAGAATTATCAGCCCCAGCATTTT

j_gene: TRBJ2-2
abundance: NA
d_gene: NA
v_gene: TRBV19
CDR3aa: CASTPPGRFRGDTGELFF
CDR3nt: TGTGCCAGTACCCCCCCCGGGCGGTTTAGGGGTGACACCGGGGAGCTGTTTTTT

j_gene: TRBJ1-5
abundance: NA
d_gene: NA
v_gene: TRBV10-3
CDR3aa: CAISESPGFSNQPQHF
CDR3nt: TGTGCCATCAGTGAGTCCCCAGGTTTCAGCAATCAGCCCCAGCATTTT

j_gene: TRBJ2-2
abundance: NA
d_gene: NA
v_gene: TRBV14
CDR3aa: CASSQEGESNTGELFF
CDR3nt: TGTGCCAGCAGCCAAGAAGGGGAATCGAACACCGGGGAGCTGTTTTTT